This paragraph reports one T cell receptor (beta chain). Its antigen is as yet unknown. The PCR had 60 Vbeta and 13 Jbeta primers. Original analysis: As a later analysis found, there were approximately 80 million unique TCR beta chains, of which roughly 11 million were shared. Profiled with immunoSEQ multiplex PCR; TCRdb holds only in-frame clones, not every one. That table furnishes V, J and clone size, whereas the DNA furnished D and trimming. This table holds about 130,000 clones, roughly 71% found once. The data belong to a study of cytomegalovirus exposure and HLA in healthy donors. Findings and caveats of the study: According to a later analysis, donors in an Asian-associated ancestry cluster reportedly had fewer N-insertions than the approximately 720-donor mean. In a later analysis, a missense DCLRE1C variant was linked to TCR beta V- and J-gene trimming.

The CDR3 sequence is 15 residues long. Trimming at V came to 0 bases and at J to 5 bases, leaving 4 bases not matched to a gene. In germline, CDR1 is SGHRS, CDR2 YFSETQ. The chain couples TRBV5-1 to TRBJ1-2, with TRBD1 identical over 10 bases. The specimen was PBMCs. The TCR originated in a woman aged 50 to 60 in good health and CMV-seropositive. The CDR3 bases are TGCGCCAGCAGCTTGGGACAGGGGGCCTGGTATGGCTACACCTTC. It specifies CASSLGQGAWYGYTF.